The rows below give T cell receptor beta chains drawn from one sample of a study of control samples from healthy donors and cancer patients. Using immunoSEQ multiplex PCR, the repertoire was profiled, and TCRdb retains in-frame clones only, with some absent. This table holds around 90,000 clones, roughly 86% found once. What was sequenced was blood. Every receptor here comes from a man in his thirties or forties in good health. Each CDR3 is given with its conserved first and last residue. D genes are given only for firm matches. Part of the rows lack a size; the others show once, few, many or a class for expanded clones.

v_gene: TRBV5-6; d_gene: .; abundance: .; j_gene: TRBJ2-5; CDR3aa: CASSLVASTQETQYF; CDR3nt: TGTGCCAGCAGCTTGGTGGCTTCAACACAAGAGACCCAGTACTTC
v_gene: TRBV3-1/TRBV3-2; d_gene: .; abundance: .; j_gene: TRBJ1-2; CDR3aa: CASSASRDGVRYTF; CDR3nt: TGTGCCAGCAGCGCATCCCGGGACGGTGTTAGGTACACCTTC
v_gene: TRBV5-4; d_gene: TRBD1; abundance: .; j_gene: TRBJ1-2; CDR3aa: CASRWGTGGYGYTF; CDR3nt: TGTGCCAGCAGGTGGGGGACAGGGGGCTATGGCTACACCTTC
v_gene: TRBV14; d_gene: TRBD2; abundance: .; j_gene: TRBJ2-2; CDR3aa: CASSPRLAVAGELFF; CDR3nt: TGTGCCAGCAGCCCGAGGCTAGCGGTTGCCGGGGAGCTGTTTTTT
v_gene: TRBV5-1; d_gene: .; abundance: .; j_gene: TRBJ1-3; CDR3aa: CASSLGRVGNTIYF; CDR3nt: TGCGCCAGCAGCTTGGGACGAGTGGGGAACACCATATATTTT
v_gene: TRBV3-1/TRBV3-2; d_gene: .; abundance: once; j_gene: TRBJ2-5; CDR3aa: CASSQSSPVTQETQYF; CDR3nt: TGTGCCAGCAGCCAAAGCTCGCCCGTAACTCAAGAGACCCAGTACTTC
v_gene: TRBV11-2; d_gene: .; abundance: .; j_gene: TRBJ1-1; CDR3aa: CASSLPQLKNTEAFF; CDR3nt: TGTGCCAGCAGCTTACCTCAGCTCAAGAACACTGAAGCTTTCTTT
v_gene: TRBV28; d_gene: .; abundance: .; j_gene: TRBJ2-7; CDR3aa: CASSLGSSYEQYF; CDR3nt: TGTGCCAGCAGTTTAGGCAGTTCCTACGAGCAGTACTTC
v_gene: TRBV2; d_gene: .; abundance: .; j_gene: TRBJ2-5; CDR3aa: CASSEPEGGEGEFQETQYF; CDR3nt: TGTGCCAGCAGTGAACCCGAAGGGGGGGAGGGGGAGTTCCAAGAGACCCAGTACTTC
v_gene: TRBV30; d_gene: .; abundance: once; j_gene: TRBJ1-5; CDR3aa: CAWSVAGFQPQHF; CDR3nt: TGTGCCTGGAGTGTAGCAGGGTTTCAGCCCCAGCATTTT
v_gene: TRBV6-2/TRBV6-3; d_gene: .; abundance: .; j_gene: TRBJ1-5; CDR3aa: CASSAGWQGYQPQHF; CDR3nt: TGTGCCAGCAGCGCCGGGTGGCAGGGATATCAGCCCCAGCATTTT
v_gene: TRBV7-8; d_gene: .; abundance: .; j_gene: TRBJ1-3; CDR3aa: CASSLARQAIDTIYF; CDR3nt: TGTGCCAGCAGCTTAGCCCGGCAGGCCATTGACACCATATATTTT
v_gene: TRBV6-5; d_gene: .; abundance: once; j_gene: TRBJ1-2; CDR3aa: CASSYARLGGYTF; CDR3nt: TGTGCCAGCAGTTACGCCCGCCTTGGTGGCTACACCTTC
v_gene: TRBV6-6; d_gene: .; abundance: few; j_gene: TRBJ2-5; CDR3aa: CASSYLETQYF; CDR3nt: TGTGCCAGCAGTTACTTAGAGACCCAGTACTTC
v_gene: TRBV11-2; d_gene: TRBD2; abundance: .; j_gene: TRBJ2-7; CDR3aa: CASSLGGTSAAYEQYF; CDR3nt: TGTGCCAGCAGCTTAGGGGGGACTAGTGCCGCCTACGAGCAGTACTTC
v_gene: TRBV7-9; d_gene: .; abundance: few; j_gene: TRBJ1-2; CDR3aa: CASSLDGSYGYTF; CDR3nt: TGTGCCAGCAGCTTAGACGGATCCTATGGCTACACCTTC
v_gene: TRBV30; d_gene: TRBD1; abundance: few; j_gene: TRBJ2-7; CDR3aa: CAWSEKGQGEDEQYF; CDR3nt: TGTGCCTGGAGCGAGAAAGGACAGGGGGAGGACGAGCAGTACTTC
v_gene: TRBV6-6; d_gene: TRBD1; abundance: .; j_gene: TRBJ1-2; CDR3aa: CASSQPGQGARNYGYTF; CDR3nt: TGTGCCAGCAGTCAGCCGGGACAGGGGGCGAGAAACTATGGCTACACCTTC
v_gene: TRBV2; d_gene: TRBD1; abundance: .; j_gene: TRBJ1-3; CDR3aa: CASRNRDRLGGNTIYF; CDR3nt: TGTGCCAGCAGGAATCGGGACAGGTTGGGGGGAAACACCATATATTTT
v_gene: TRBV18; d_gene: .; abundance: once; j_gene: TRBJ2-3; CDR3aa: CASLPKGSISTDTQYF; CDR3nt: TGTGCCAGCTTGCCCAAGGGTTCGATTAGCACAGATACGCAGTATTTT
v_gene: TRBV11-3; d_gene: .; abundance: .; j_gene: TRBJ2-3; CDR3aa: CASSPDGDTQYF; CDR3nt: TGTGCCAGCAGCCCGGACGGAGATACGCAGTATTTT
v_gene: TRBV7-9; d_gene: .; abundance: .; j_gene: TRBJ1-2; CDR3aa: CASSLETGYRDYTF; CDR3nt: TGTGCCAGCAGCTTAGAAACAGGGTACAGAGACTACACCTTC
v_gene: TRBV24-1; d_gene: .; abundance: .; j_gene: TRBJ1-5; CDR3aa: CATSDSPRGGRNQPQHF; CDR3nt: TGTGCCACCAGTGATTCCCCCAGGGGCGGCCGCAATCAGCCCCAGCATTTT
v_gene: TRBV4-1; d_gene: TRBD1; abundance: .; j_gene: TRBJ2-1; CDR3aa: CASKGTANEDRQFF; CDR3nt: TGCGCCAGCAAGGGGACAGCTAATGAGGATAGGCAGTTCTTC
v_gene: TRBV7-8; d_gene: .; abundance: .; j_gene: TRBJ2-2; CDR3aa: CASSPESNTGELFF; CDR3nt: TGTGCCAGCAGCCCCGAGAGTAACACCGGGGAGCTGTTTTTT
v_gene: TRBV10-3; d_gene: .; abundance: .; j_gene: TRBJ2-5; CDR3aa: CAISEYDTGTQETQYF; CDR3nt: TGTGCCATCAGTGAGTATGACACAGGGACCCAAGAGACCCAGTACTTC
v_gene: TRBV7-8; d_gene: TRBD1; abundance: .; j_gene: TRBJ1-2; CDR3aa: CASSPGTVPNYGYTF; CDR3nt: TGTGCCAGCAGCCCAGGGACAGTCCCTAACTATGGCTACACCTTC
v_gene: TRBV9; d_gene: .; abundance: .; j_gene: TRBJ1-1; CDR3aa: CASSARTAYTEAFF; CDR3nt: TGTGCCAGCAGCGCCCGGACGGCATACACTGAAGCTTTCTTT
v_gene: TRBV28; d_gene: .; abundance: once; j_gene: TRBJ1-5; CDR3aa: CASSLWGAGSQPQHF; CDR3nt: TGTGCCAGCAGTTTGTGGGGGGCGGGATCTCAGCCCCAGCATTTT
v_gene: TRBV2; d_gene: .; abundance: .; j_gene: TRBJ1-1; CDR3aa: CASSADDGTEAFF; CDR3nt: TGTGCCAGCAGCGCTGACGACGGGACTGAAGCTTTCTTT
v_gene: TRBV3-1/TRBV3-2; d_gene: TRBD2; abundance: .; j_gene: TRBJ2-5; CDR3aa: CASSQDLVSGGAETQYF; CDR3nt: TGTGCCAGCAGCCAAGATTTGGTGTCGGGGGGGGCAGAGACCCAGTACTTC